The rows below give T cell receptor beta chains drawn from one sample of a study of cytomegalovirus exposure and HLA in healthy donors. Sequencing used immunoSEQ multiplex PCR; TCRdb keeps in-frame clones, though not all of them. This sample's table has 100,000 to 150,000 clones. Sequenced material: PBMCs. These receptors originate from a man between 18 and 35 years old in good health and CMV-seronegative. Each CDR3 is given with its conserved first and last residue. The D gene is left open where the match is weak.

TGTGCCAGCAGCACGAGTATTAACTATGGCTACACCTTC,CASSTSINYGYTF,TRBJ1-2,TRBV6-1,13,-
TGTGCCAGCAGGGAAGGCATGCGGACTGAAGCTTTCTTT,CASREGMRTEAFF,TRBJ1-1,TRBV2,13,-
TGTGCCAGCAGCACCAGGAGAGCGGGAGGATACAATGAGCAGTTCTTC,CASSTRRAGGYNEQFF,TRBJ2-1,TRBV7-9,16,TRBD2
TGTGCCAGCAGCGTAGACAACGGGGGGAACTTC,CASSVDNGGNF,TRBJ2-7,TRBV9,11,TRBD2
TGTGCCAGCAACTTCGACAGGTTACGCTTGAACACTGAAGCTTTCTTT,CASNFDRLRLNTEAFF,TRBJ1-1,TRBV2,16,-
TGTGCCAGCAGTTACCAGCCGGGAAACACCGGGGAGCTGTTTTTT,CASSYQPGNTGELFF,TRBJ2-2,TRBV6-5,15,-
TGTGCCAGCAGCGCCGGACAGGAAAATTCACCCCTCCACTTT,CASSAGQENSPLHF,TRBJ1-6,TRBV6-4,14,TRBD1
TGTGCCAGCAGTGAAGGGCTAGCGGGAGGGCCCTCCTACAATGAGCAGTTCTTC,CASSEGLAGGPSYNEQFF,TRBJ2-1,TRBV6-1,18,TRBD2
TGTGCCAGCCTACAGGGTGGTCAAGAGACCCAGTACTTC,CASLQGGQETQYF,TRBJ2-5,TRBV7-9,13,-
TGTGCCAGCCAGCGGAAGGGCTCCTACAATGAGCAGTTCTTC,CASQRKGSYNEQFF,TRBJ2-1,TRBV18,14,-
TGCAGCGTTGTAGCGGGGAACAATGAGCAGTTCTTC,CSVVAGNNEQFF,TRBJ2-1,TRBV29-1,12,TRBD2
TGTGCCAGCAGCTTAGACTCCCGCTCTGGAAACACCATATATTTT,CASSLDSRSGNTIYF,TRBJ1-3,TRBV5-6,15,-
TGTGCCAGCAGTTTATCCCTCCGGTGGGGACAGGGGAATCAGCCCCAGCATTTT,CASSLSLRWGQGNQPQHF,TRBJ1-5,TRBV27,18,TRBD1
TGCGCCAGCAGCTTGTATCGGGAGTCAGACGAGCAGTACTTC,CASSLYRESDEQYF,TRBJ2-7,TRBV5-1,14,-
TGTGCCAGCAGGCGGGACTCCTACGAGCAGTACTTC,CASRRDSYEQYF,TRBJ2-7,TRBV6-5,12,-
TGTGCCAGCAGTTTATACCCAGGGGAAGCTTTCTTT,CASSLYPGEAFF,TRBJ1-1,TRBV28,12,-
TGTGCCAGCAGTGACCGGACAGGGAACTATGGCTACACCTTC,CASSDRTGNYGYTF,TRBJ1-2,TRBV25-1,14,TRBD1
TGTGCCAGCAGCCAAGATAATACAGGGGGCCTTGGCTACACCTTC,CASSQDNTGGLGYTF,TRBJ1-2,TRBV4-2,15,TRBD1
TGTGCCAGCAGCCCGACTAGCGGGGATCTTAATGAGCAGTTCTTC,CASSPTSGDLNEQFF,TRBJ2-1,TRBV16,15,TRBD2
TGTGCCAGCAATAAAGAGCGGGGTTTCACAGATACGCAGTATTTT,CASNKERGFTDTQYF,TRBJ2-3,TRBV2,15,TRBD2
TGTGCCAGCAGCTCGGGACAGGGGATTTTCGAGCAGTACTTC,CASSSGQGIFEQYF,TRBJ2-7,TRBV5-5,14,TRBD1
TGTGCCAGCAGTATCTGGACAGGGGGGATAGCCGGGGAGCTGTTTTTT,CASSIWTGGIAGELFF,TRBJ2-2,TRBV28,16,TRBD1
TGTGCCAGCATGGTTGGCAGGGTAGGGGACACTGAAGCTTTCTTT,CASMVGRVGDTEAFF,TRBJ1-1,TRBV6-1,15,-
TGTGCCAGCAGCGAGAGGGGGGGGTATCTCGACGAGCAGTACTTC,CASSERGGYLDEQYF,TRBJ2-7,TRBV9,15,-
TGTGCCAGCAGCCAAGCTTGGGACAGCGACTACGAGCAGTACTTC,CASSQAWDSDYEQYF,TRBJ2-7,TRBV4-2,15,TRBD1
TGTGCCAGCAAGACAGGGTATAACGCTGAAGCTTTCTTT,CASKTGYNAEAFF,TRBJ1-1,TRBV28,13,TRBD1
TGTGCCAGCAGCGTAGTGTCGGACACCGGGGAGCTGTTTTTT,CASSVVSDTGELFF,TRBJ2-2,TRBV9,14,-
TGTGCCAGCAACGAAGGGGGAGAGCCCGGGGAGCTGTTTTTT,CASNEGGEPGELFF,TRBJ2-2,TRBV28,14,-
TGTGCCAGCAGTGCCGAAGCGGGAGGGGGTGACAATGAGCAGTTCTTC,CASSAEAGGGDNEQFF,TRBJ2-1,TRBV6-4,16,TRBD2
TGCGCCAGCAGCTACCAGAGGACAGAAGATGGCTACACCTTC,CASSYQRTEDGYTF,TRBJ1-2,TRBV5-1,14,-
TGCGCCAGCAGCTTGGGGACTAGCGGGGGGAAATACAATGAGCAGTTCTTC,CASSLGTSGGKYNEQFF,TRBJ2-1,TRBV5-1,17,TRBD2
TGTGCCTTGGGGGGTGAGACCCAGTACTTC,CALGGETQYF,TRBJ2-5,TRBV7-2,10,-
TGTGCCAGCAGGGGAGTAGGACTAGGGAGAGATACGCAGTATTTT,CASRGVGLGRDTQYF,TRBJ2-3,TRBV6-5,15,TRBD2
TGCGCCAGCTACCTCCGGGACAGGGTTACTGAAGCTTTCTTT,CASYLRDRVTEAFF,TRBJ1-1,TRBV5-1,14,TRBD1
TGTGCCAGCTCACCACTGATGGCAGCAGGGAACACTGAAGCTTTCTTT,CASSPLMAAGNTEAFF,TRBJ1-1,TRBV18,16,-
TGTGCCAGCAGTGCGAGACTAGCGGGGGCTCTCTCCTACAATGAGCAGTTCTTC,CASSARLAGALSYNEQFF,TRBJ2-1,TRBV27,18,TRBD2
TGTGCCAGCAGCCAAGTAGGAGGGAACACTGAAGCTTTCTTT,CASSQVGGNTEAFF,TRBJ1-1,TRBV7-9,14,-
TGCGCCAGCAGCGGGGACGCAGGGGGATGGCAAGAGCAGTACTTC,CASSGDAGGWQEQYF,TRBJ2-7,TRBV5-1,15,TRBD1
TGTGCCAGCAGTGAAGGCACAGGGGGCATCCAAGTGGATGGCTACACCTTC,CASSEGTGGIQVDGYTF,TRBJ1-2,TRBV2,17,TRBD1
TGCGCCAGCAGCTTGGCCAGCGGGAGTATGGGTGAGCAGTTCTTC,CASSLASGSMGEQFF,TRBJ2-1,TRBV5-1,15,TRBD2
TGTGCCAGCAGCCAGGCCAATGGGAGGGGGAGCTCCTACGAGCAGTACTTC,CASSQANGRGSSYEQYF,TRBJ2-7,TRBV4-2,17,-
TGTGCCTGCCCGGGACAGGGCGGGGGGACAATGAACACTGAAGCTTTCTTT,CACPGQGGGTMNTEAFF,TRBJ1-1,TRBV30,17,TRBD1
TGTGCCAGCAGCCAAGTTCGGGATGATGGGGGCTACACCTTC,CASSQVRDDGGYTF,TRBJ1-2,TRBV14,14,-
TGTGCCAGCAGCCTGGTACGCGGGGGTTACAATGAGCAGTTCTTC,CASSLVRGGYNEQFF,TRBJ2-1,TRBV5-4,15,TRBD2
TGTGCCAGCAGCCCGGCCGGGGGGGATTACACAGATACGCAGTATTTT,CASSPAGGDYTDTQYF,TRBJ2-3,TRBV5-4,16,TRBD2
TGTGCCACCAGCACGGGACAGACATCCTACGAGCAGTACTTC,CATSTGQTSYEQYF,TRBJ2-7,TRBV15,14,TRBD1
TGCGCCACCAAACACACCGAAGGGGTCGAGCAGTACTTC,CATKHTEGVEQYF,TRBJ2-7,TRBV4-1,13,-
TGTGCCAGCAGCTTATATCTGGAGTTGGGCTACGAGCAGTACTTC,CASSLYLELGYEQYF,TRBJ2-7,TRBV11-2,15,-